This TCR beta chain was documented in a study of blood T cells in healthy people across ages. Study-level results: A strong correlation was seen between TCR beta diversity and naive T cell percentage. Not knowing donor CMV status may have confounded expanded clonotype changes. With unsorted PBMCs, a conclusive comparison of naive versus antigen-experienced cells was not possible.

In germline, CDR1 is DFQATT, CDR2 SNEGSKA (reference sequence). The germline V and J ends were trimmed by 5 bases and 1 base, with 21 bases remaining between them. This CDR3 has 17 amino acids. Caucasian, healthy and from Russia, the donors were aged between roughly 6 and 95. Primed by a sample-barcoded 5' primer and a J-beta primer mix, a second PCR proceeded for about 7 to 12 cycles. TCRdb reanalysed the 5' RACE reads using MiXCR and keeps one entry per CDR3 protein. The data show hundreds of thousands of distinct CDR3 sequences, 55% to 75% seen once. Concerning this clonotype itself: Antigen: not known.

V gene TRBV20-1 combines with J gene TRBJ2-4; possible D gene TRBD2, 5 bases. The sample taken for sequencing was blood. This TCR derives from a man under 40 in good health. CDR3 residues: CSASGIEGRTAKNIQYF. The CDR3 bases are TGCAGTGCTTCGGGGATAGAAGGGCGCACCGCCAAAAACATTCAGTACTTC.